This T cell receptor beta chain was captured in a study of long-term antiretroviral therapy in people with HIV. About this clone itself: Its antigen is unknown.

Survey-level resolution applied to immunoSEQ assay v3.0. TCRdb keeps only in-frame clones here, not all; method: immunoSEQ multiplex PCR. The sample yields 35,000 or so clones, 70% to 90% seen once. Findings and caveats of the study: Controls exceeded HIV repertoires in CDR3 length range. Nothing was known about ART adherence, viral resistance or changes in therapy.

Material: unsorted PBMCs, obtained 2.2 years after starting antiretroviral therapy. This receptor was identified in a man between 18 and 29 years old with HIV.

Here the CDR3 DNA reads TGTGCCAGTAGTATTCAAGGATCGCGGACTTTCGGGCAGCCCCAGCATTTT. It translates to CASSIQGSRTFGQPQHF. The chain links TRBV19 to TRBJ1-5, with D hard to call. The V and J ends lost 3 bases and 7 bases respectively, with 22 bases between them. This CDR3 region has 17 residues. Germline loops: CDR1 LNHDA, CDR2 SQIVND (reference sequence).